These T cell receptor beta chains were read from a single sample in a study of T cell repertoires in cytomegalovirus infection. TCRdb re-called the reads with MiXCR, one entry per CDR3 protein. The table has roughly 500,000 distinct CDR3 sequences, approximately 16% seen once; the top ten hold 24%. Sequencing input: CD8+ T cells from PBMCs. These receptors all stem from a human donor in good health (CMV status not recorded). Some clones in this sample may be carry-over from other donors' samples. CDR3s include the opening cysteine and the closing phenylalanine or tryptophan. A D gene is named only where the DNA matches it firmly. Where a row states a size, it is once, few, many or the class of an expanded clone; other rows omit it.

TRBD1	TRBV11-2	TRBJ1-2	many	TGTGCCAGCAGCCCAAACCTAGGACAGGGCAACTATGGCTACACCTTC	CASSPNLGQGNYGYTF
NA	TRBV20-1	TRBJ2-1	few	TGCAGTGTCCCCAGATACAATGAGCAGTTCTTC	CSVPRYNEQFF
TRBD2	TRBV30	TRBJ2-2	NA	TGTGCCTGGACTGGACTAGCGGGAGGGGAGCTGTTTTTT	CAWTGLAGGELFF
NA	TRBV15	TRBJ2-1	few	TGTGCCACCAGCAGACAGTATGAGCAGTTCTTC	CATSRQYEQFF
TRBD1	TRBV10-3	TRBJ2-7	many	TGTGCCATCAGTGGGACAGGGGGCGGCTACGAGCAGTACTTC	CAISGTGGGYEQYF
TRBD1	TRBV5-4	TRBJ1-1	NA	TGTGCCAGCAGCTTGGAACAGGGGGAAACTGAAGCTTTCTTT	CASSLEQGETEAFF
TRBD2	TRBV29-1	TRBJ2-7	many	TGCAGCGTTGGGCCAGGGAGGGGCTCCTACGAGCAGTACTTC	CSVGPGRGSYEQYF
TRBD2	TRBV4-2	TRBJ2-7	many	TGTGCCAGCAGCCAAGGTTGGGAGGGAACCTACGAGCAGTACTTC	CASSQGWEGTYEQYF
TRBD1	TRBV19	TRBJ2-3	few	TGTGCCAGTAGTATCCAGGGGGCGGCGGATACGCAGTATTTT	CASSIQGAADTQYF
NA	TRBV4-1	TRBJ2-3	many	TGCGCCAGCAGCCAACCCGGGACTTACTCCACAGATACGCAGTATTTT	CASSQPGTYSTDTQYF
NA	TRBV4-2	TRBJ2-2	NA	TGTGCCAGCAGCCCGGGCAGGTTTACCGGGGAGCTGTTTTTT	CASSPGRFTGELFF
NA	TRBV24-1	TRBJ2-5	many	TGTGCCACCAGTGATGGCAGGGAGATCGAGACCCAGTACTTC	CATSDGREIETQYF
NA	TRBV7-6	TRBJ2-7	many	TGTGCCAGCAGCCCAGAAACAGGGTCCTACGAGCAGTACTTC	CASSPETGSYEQYF
NA	TRBV7-9	TRBJ1-5	many	TGTGCCAGCAGCGCCGGGGTAGGGACCCAGCCCCAGCATTTT	CASSAGVGTQPQHF
NA	TRBV6-1	TRBJ1-5	many	TGTGCCGGTCTAGGGGAGGAACCTTTAGCAAATCAGCCCCAGCATTTT	CAGLGEEPLANQPQHF
NA	TRBV7-8	TRBJ2-3	many	TGTGCCAGCAGCTCTACCCTTGGACATCCCTGGACGCAGTATTTT	CASSSTLGHPWTQYF
NA	TRBV6-5	TRBJ1-4	NA	TGTGCCAGCAGCCCCGGGACGGGACCGGATGAAAAACTGTTTTTT	CASSPGTGPDEKLFF
TRBD1	TRBV27	TRBJ2-7	few	TGTGCCAGCATTTCCACGACAGGGGCCGAGCAGTACTTC	CASISTTGAEQYF
NA	TRBV29-1	TRBJ2-7	NA	TGCAGCGTTGAAGGCGTGCTTCTCGGACCCCAAACGAGCTCCTACGAGCAGTACTTC	CSVEGVLLGPQTSSYEQYF
TRBD1	TRBV18	TRBJ2-7	NA	TGTGCCAGCTCACCAAGGGACAGGGCTTCAAACGAGCAGTACTTC	CASSPRDRASNEQYF
NA	TRBV6-2/TRBV6-3	TRBJ2-3	NA	TGTGCCAGCAGCTCGACTAGGTCGCACGAGTATTTT	CASSSTRSHEYF